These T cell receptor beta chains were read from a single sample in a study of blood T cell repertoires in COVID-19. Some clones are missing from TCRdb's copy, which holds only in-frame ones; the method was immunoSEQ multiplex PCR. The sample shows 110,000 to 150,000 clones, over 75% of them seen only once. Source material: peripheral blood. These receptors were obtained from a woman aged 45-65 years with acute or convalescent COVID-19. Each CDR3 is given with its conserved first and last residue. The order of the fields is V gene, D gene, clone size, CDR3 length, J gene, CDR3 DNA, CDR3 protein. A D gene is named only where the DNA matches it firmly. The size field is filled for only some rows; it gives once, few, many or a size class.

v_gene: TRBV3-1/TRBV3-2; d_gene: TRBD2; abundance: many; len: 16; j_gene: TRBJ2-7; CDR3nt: TGTGCCAGCAGCCAGCCTAAGCGGGGGGGTCTTTACGAGCAGTACTTC; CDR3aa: CASSQPKRGGLYEQYF
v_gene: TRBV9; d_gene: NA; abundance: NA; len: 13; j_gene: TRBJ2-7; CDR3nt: TGTGCCAGCAGCGTAGGGGCAGGCTACGAGCAGTACTTC; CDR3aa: CASSVGAGYEQYF
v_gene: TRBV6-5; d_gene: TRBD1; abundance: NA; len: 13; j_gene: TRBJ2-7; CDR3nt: TGTGCCAGCAGAAGGGACAGGTCTGAGGAGCAGTACTTC; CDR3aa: CASRRDRSEEQYF
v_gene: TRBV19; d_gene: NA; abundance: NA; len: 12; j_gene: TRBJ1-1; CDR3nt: TGTGCCAGTAGTTGGTTCGGAGGGGAAGCTTTCTTT; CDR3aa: CASSWFGGEAFF
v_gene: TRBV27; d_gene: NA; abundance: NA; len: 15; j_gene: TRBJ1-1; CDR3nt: TGTGCCAGCAGGGGAGGGGAACAGGGGAACACTGAAGCTTTCTTT; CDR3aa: CASRGGEQGNTEAFF
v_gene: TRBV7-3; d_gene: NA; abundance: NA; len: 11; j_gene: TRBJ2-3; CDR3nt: TGTGCCAGCAGCTCGGGGAGTACGCAGTATTTT; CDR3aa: CASSSGSTQYF
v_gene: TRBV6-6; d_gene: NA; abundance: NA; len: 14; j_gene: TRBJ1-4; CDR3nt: TGTGCCAGCAGTTACGGCGACACTGGGGAAAAACTGTTTTTT; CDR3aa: CASSYGDTGEKLFF
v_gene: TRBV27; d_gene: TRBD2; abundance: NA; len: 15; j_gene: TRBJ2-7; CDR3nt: TGTGCCAGCAGAGGACTAGCGTTGAGCTCCTACGAGCAGTACTTC; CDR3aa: CASRGLALSSYEQYF
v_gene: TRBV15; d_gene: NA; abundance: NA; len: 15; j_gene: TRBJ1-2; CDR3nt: TGTGCCACCAGCGGCCCGGGACTTGAGACCTATGGCTACACCTTC; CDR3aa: CATSGPGLETYGYTF
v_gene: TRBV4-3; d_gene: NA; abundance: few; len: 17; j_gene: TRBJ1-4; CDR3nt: TGCGCCAGCAGCCAAAGCGGCTTCCCCTCATCTAATGAAAAACTGTTTTTT; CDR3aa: CASSQSGFPSSNEKLFF
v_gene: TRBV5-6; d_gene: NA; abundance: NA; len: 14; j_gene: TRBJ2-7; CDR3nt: TGTGCCAGCAGCCCACTAGGAGAGGTTCTGGAGCAGTACTTC; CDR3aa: CASSPLGEVLEQYF
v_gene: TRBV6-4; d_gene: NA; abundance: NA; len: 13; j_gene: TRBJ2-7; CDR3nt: TGTGCCAGCAGTTGGCGGGACCCCTACGAGCAGTACTTC; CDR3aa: CASSWRDPYEQYF
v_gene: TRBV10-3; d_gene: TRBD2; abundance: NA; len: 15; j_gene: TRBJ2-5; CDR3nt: TGTGCCACGGCCACTAGCGGGGGGGCCGAAGAGACCCAGTACTTC; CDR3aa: CATATSGGAEETQYF
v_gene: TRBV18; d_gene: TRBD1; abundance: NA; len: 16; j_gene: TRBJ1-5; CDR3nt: TGTGCCAGCTCCCTCCTGACAGGGGCAGGAAATCAGCCCCAGCATTTT; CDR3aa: CASSLLTGAGNQPQHF
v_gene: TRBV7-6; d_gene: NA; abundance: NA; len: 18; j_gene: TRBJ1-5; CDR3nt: TGTGCCAGCAGCTTCCGGGCTCCACAGGAAGGTATATTCGGGCCCCAGCATTTT; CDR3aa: CASSFRAPQEGIFGPQHF
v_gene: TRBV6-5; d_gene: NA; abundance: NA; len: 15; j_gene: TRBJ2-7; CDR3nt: TGTGCCAGTAGAATGGGACATAACCCCACTTACGAGCAGTACTTC; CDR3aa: CASRMGHNPTYEQYF
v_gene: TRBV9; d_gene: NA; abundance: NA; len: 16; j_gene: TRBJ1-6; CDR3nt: TGTGCCAGCAGCGTAACACAGGTGACCGGGAATTCACCCCTCCACTTT; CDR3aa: CASSVTQVTGNSPLHF
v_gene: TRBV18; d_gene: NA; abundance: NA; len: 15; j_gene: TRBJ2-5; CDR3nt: TGTGCCAGCTCACCCGGACGGGGAAACCAAGAGACCCAGTACTTC; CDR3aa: CASSPGRGNQETQYF
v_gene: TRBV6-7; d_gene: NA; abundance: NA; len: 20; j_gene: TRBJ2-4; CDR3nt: TGTGCCAGCCGAAAGCCACCGGGACTCGTCACACCCGAGCCCAAAAACATTCAGTACTTC; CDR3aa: CASRKPPGLVTPEPKNIQYF
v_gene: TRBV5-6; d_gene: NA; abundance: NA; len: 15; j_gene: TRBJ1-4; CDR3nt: TGTGCCAGCAGCTTGGCCACAGAAACAAATGAAAAACTGTTTTTT; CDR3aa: CASSLATETNEKLFF
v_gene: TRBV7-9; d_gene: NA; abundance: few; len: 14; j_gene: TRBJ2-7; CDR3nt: TGTGCCAGCAGTCCCACAGGGATGGGCAACGAGCAGTACTTC; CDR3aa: CASSPTGMGNEQYF
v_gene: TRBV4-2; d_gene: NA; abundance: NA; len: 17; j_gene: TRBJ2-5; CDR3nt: TGTGCCAGCAGCCAAGATCAGGTCGGGGGGCTTCGAGAGACCCAGTACTTC; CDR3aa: CASSQDQVGGLRETQYF
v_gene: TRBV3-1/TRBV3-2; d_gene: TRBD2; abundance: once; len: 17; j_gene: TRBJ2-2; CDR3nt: TGTGCCAGCAGCCGGACCTTGGGGACTAGCGGGACCGGGGAGCTGTTTTTT; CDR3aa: CASSRTLGTSGTGELFF
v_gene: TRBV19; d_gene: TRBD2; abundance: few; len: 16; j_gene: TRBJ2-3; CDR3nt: TGTGCCAGTAGTAGGACTAGCGGGGGTGTCGCAGATACGCAGTATTTT; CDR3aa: CASSRTSGGVADTQYF
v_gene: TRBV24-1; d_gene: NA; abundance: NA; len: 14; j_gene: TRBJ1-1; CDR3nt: TGTGCCACCAGGAGAAGTAATTGGAACACTGAAGCTTTCTTT; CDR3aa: CATRRSNWNTEAFF
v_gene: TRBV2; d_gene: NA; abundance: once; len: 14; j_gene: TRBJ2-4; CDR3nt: TGTGCCAGTTCACAGGCGACGGCCAAAAACATTCAGTACTTC; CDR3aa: CASSQATAKNIQYF
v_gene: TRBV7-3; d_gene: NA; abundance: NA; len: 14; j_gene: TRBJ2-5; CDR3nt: TGTGCCAGCAGCCCAGGACTTACGACGGAGACCCAGTACTTC; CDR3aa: CASSPGLTTETQYF
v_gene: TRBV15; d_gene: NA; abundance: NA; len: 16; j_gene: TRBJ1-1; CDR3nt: TGTGCCACCAGCAGACCAGGGACACCCCCGAACACTGAAGCTTTCTTT; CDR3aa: CATSRPGTPPNTEAFF
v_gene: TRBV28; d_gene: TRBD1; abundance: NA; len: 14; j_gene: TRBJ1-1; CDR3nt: TGTGCCAGCAGAACAGGACAGGTGAACACTGAAGCTTTCTTT; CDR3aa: CASRTGQVNTEAFF
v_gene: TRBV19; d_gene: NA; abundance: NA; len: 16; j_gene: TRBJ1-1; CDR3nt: TGTGCCAGTAGGTCACAGTTCTCTGGACTATTTGGTGAAGCTTTCTTT; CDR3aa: CASRSQFSGLFGEAFF
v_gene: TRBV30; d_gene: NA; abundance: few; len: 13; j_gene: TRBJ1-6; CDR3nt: TGTGCCTCGGGGGCGGCGAGGAATTCACCCCTCCACTTT; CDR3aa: CASGAARNSPLHF
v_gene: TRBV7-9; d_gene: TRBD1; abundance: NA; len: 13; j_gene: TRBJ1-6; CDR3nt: TGTGCCAGCAGACAACAGGGGAATTCACCCCTCCACTTT; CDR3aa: CASRQQGNSPLHF
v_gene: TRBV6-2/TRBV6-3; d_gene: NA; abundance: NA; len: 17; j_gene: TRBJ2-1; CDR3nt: TGTGCCAGCAGTTACTCACTCAGTCTCCCAGGGGACAATGAGCAGTTCTTC; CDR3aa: CASSYSLSLPGDNEQFF